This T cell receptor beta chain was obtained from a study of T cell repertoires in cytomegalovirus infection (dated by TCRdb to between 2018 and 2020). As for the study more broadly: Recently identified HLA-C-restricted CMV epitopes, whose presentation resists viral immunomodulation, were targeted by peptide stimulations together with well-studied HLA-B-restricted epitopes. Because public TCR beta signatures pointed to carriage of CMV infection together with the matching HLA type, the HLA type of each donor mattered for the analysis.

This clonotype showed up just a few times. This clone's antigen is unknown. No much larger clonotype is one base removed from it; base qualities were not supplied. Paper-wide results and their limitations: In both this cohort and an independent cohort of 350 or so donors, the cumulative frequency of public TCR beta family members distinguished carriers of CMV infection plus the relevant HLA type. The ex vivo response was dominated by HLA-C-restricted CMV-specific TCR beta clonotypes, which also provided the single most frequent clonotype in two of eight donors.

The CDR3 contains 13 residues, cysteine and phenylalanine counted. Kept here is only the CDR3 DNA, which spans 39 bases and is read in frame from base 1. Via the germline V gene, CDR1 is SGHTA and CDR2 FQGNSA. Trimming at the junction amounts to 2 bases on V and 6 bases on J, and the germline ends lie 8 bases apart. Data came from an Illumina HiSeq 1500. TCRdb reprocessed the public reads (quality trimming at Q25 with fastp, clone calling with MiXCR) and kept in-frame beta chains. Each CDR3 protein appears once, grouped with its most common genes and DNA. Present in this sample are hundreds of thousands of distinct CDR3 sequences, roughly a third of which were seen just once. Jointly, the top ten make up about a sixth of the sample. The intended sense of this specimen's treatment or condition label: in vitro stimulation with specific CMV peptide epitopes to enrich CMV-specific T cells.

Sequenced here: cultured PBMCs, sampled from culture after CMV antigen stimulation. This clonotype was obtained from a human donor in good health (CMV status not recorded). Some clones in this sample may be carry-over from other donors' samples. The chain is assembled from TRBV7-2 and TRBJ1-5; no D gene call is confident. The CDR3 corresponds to CASSLNSRQPQHF. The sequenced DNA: TGTGCCAGCAGCTTAAATTCCCGTCAGCCCCAGCATTTT.